This TCR beta chain stems from a study of T cell changes during pregnancy in multiple sclerosis (dated by TCRdb to about 2019). Regarding the study in general: The study examined how the T cell repertoire changed over the course of pregnancy in women with multiple sclerosis.

Receptor libraries were prepared by the immunoSEQ multiplex PCR assay. TCRdb took over this immuneACCESS table, retaining in-frame rearrangements with V and J assigned. Such tables are incomplete; in checked studies, under half of the missing clones stem from an unresolved V gene, and the remainder is unexplained. For this sample the table gives about 100,000 clones, of which almost 95% were detected only once. 0.9% of the sample belongs to the ten largest clones. A remark on this clone: Its antigen target is currently unknown. Base qualities are missing; no much larger clone stands one base away.

The sequence derives from a female donor with multiple sclerosis, enrolled in a pregnancy study. Sample: peripheral blood, taken before pregnancy.

The nucleotide sequence is TGCGCCAGCAGCCAGGACAGGGGATCCTACAATGAGCAGTTCTTC. Translation gives CASSQDRGSYNEQFF. The rearranged segments are TRBV4-1 and TRBJ2-1, and 9 junctional nucleotides match TRBD1. Germline trimming: 3 bases from V, 1 base from J; junction bases outside gene matches: 1. The CDR3 starts with the cysteine, ends with the phenylalanine, and has 15 residues. Of all the DNA, just the CDR3 is kept, 45 bases in frame from base 1. The germline V gene gives CDR1 as MGHRA and CDR2 as YSYEKL.